These 30 T cell receptor beta chains originate from one sample sequenced in a study of CD8+CD57+ T cells in acquired aplastic anemia. TCR beta VDJ and CDR3 were profiled, and genomic DNA was the template. TCRdb itself ran the reads through MiXCR, one entry per CDR3 protein. Altogether about 95,000 distinct CDR3 sequences are present, around 62% being singletons, with the ten largest covering about 62%. Patients included in sequencing had previously demonstrated CD8+CD57+ cell expansion by flow cytometry. The sample comprised sorted CD4+, CD8+, or CD8+CD57+ T cells (not recorded which) from PBMCs. These receptors originate from a human donor with aplastic anemia.

The genes are TRBV19 and TRBJ2-3; 11 bases are a match to TRBD1. Looked up from germline, CDR1 is LNHDA and CDR2 is SQIVND (reference sequence). V lost 10 bases, J lost 2 bases, and 5 bases stayed unmatched. CDR3 size: 14 residues. CDR3 region: CATMDRGLTDTQYF. Here the CDR3 DNA reads TGTGCCACTATGGACAGGGGGCTCACAGATACGCAGTATTTT.

This sequence joins TRBV24-1 and TRBJ2-2; unclear D gene. The V gene lost 5 bases and the J gene lost 1 base, with 10 bases spanning the gap. Germline V CDR1 and CDR2: KGHDR, SFDVKD. The CDR3 sequence is 15 residues long. CDR3: CATSVILGNTGELFF. The DNA of the CDR3 is TGTGCCACCAGTGTGATTTTAGGGAACACCGGGGAGCTGTTTTTT.

The V gene is TRBV24-1, the J gene TRBJ2-5; 9 bases fit TRBD2. V was clipped by 1 base and J by 6 bases; unmatched bases: 8. The CDR3 spans 16 residues. Germline V gives CDR1 KGHDR, CDR2 SFDVKD. The CDR3, as DNA: TGTGCCACCAGTGATTTCGGGTCTAGCGGGGTGAAGACCCAGTACTTC. It encodes CATSDFGSSGVKTQYF.

The chain couples TRBV19 to TRBJ2-2, with D maybe TRBD2 (6 bases). Trimming stripped 3 bases from V and 4 bases from J, with 12 bases between. CDR3 length: 15 residues. CDR1 LNHDA and CDR2 SQIVND come from the germline V gene (reference sequence). For the CDR3, the DNA is TGTGCCAGTAGTATCGATAGCGGAGTCACCGGGGAGCTGTTTTTT. Translating it yields CASSIDSGVTGELFF.

The chain recombines TRBV19 with TRBJ1-5, with TRBD1 as a possible D gene (5 bases). There are 15 residues in the CDR3. CDR1 and CDR2 from the germline V gene are LNHDA and SQIVND (reference sequence). V was trimmed by 5 bases and J by 4 bases, leaving 15 bases between them. The CDR3 nucleotides read TGTGCCAGTAGTTTTGGGAGGGACGCTAATCAGCCCCAGCATTTT. This codes for CASSFGRDANQPQHF.

This chain uses TRBV2 with TRBJ2-2, with D possibly matching TRBD1 (5 bases). The CDR3 extends over 13 amino acids. V gave up 4 bases and J gave up 6 bases, with 9 bases separating them. Germline V gene lookup returns CDR1 SNHLY and CDR2 FYNNEI. CDR3 region: CASSVGVAGELFF. CDR3 sequence (DNA): TGTGCCAGCAGTGTAGGGGTCGCCGGGGAGCTGTTTTTT.

This sequence joins TRBV20-1 and TRBJ2-7, with 9 bases fitting TRBD2. The CDR3 contains 14 residues. CDR1 is DFQATT, CDR2 SNEGSKA, per germline (reference sequence). The junction had 7 bases not matched to a gene; V was cut back by 1 base and J by 6 bases. The CDR3 spells CSARVGGRVGEQYF. The CDR3 DNA is TGCAGTGCTAGAGTTGGCGGGAGGGTTGGCGAGCAGTACTTC.

The V call is TRBV6-1, the J call TRBJ1-2; TRBD1 is a possible D gene (5 bases). V was shortened by 0 bases and J by 8 bases, with 16 bases between the two germline ends. Germline lookup yields CDR1 MNHNS and CDR2 SASEGT. This CDR3 has 15 residues. In DNA, the CDR3 is TGTGCCAGCAGTGAAGCTTTCCCAGGGCGGGACGGCTACACCTTC. Its protein product is CASSEAFPGRDGYTF.

The genes are TRBV29-1 and TRBJ2-2; 13 bases are a match to TRBD2. CDR3 length: 16 residues. The V gene end was trimmed by 6 bases and the J gene end by 5 bases; junction bases not matched to a gene: 9. The germline gives CDR1 SQVTM, CDR2 ANQGSEA. This chain's CDR3 is CSVSGLAGVDTGELFF. The CDR3 DNA reads as TGCAGCGTCTCCGGACTAGCGGGAGTCGATACCGGGGAGCTGTTTTTT.

J is TRBJ2-5 and V is TRBV7-6; possibly TRBD1 for D (5 bases). The DNA end lines up better with TRBJ2-7; the J call may be wrong. This CDR3 is built from 13 residues. Per the germline V gene, CDR1 is SGHVS and CDR2 is FNYEAQ. In DNA form, the CDR3 reads TGTGCCAGCAGCACCCTCACAGGTTACGAGCAGTACTTC. This gives the protein CASSTLTGYEQYF.

This clonotype occurred a few times. The chain has TRBV15 and TRBJ2-7; D call uncertain. The CDR3 covers 12 residues. Germline V CDR1 and CDR2: LNHNV, YYDKDF (reference sequence). V was cut by 3 bases and J by 2 bases, with 5 bases left in between. Here the CDR3 DNA reads TGTGCCACCAGCAGTGAGACCTACGAGCAGTACTTC. It codes for CATSSETYEQYF.

V usage is TRBV20-1 and J usage is TRBJ2-2; D tentatively fits TRBD1 or TRBD2 (5 bases each). The V gene's germline CDR1 is DFQATT and CDR2 SNEGSKA (reference sequence). The V end lost 4 bases, the J end lost 5 bases, and 17 bases lay between the germline ends. The CDR3 sequence is 15 residues long. The CDR3 DNA follows: TGCAGTGCTAAAATCCCCACGGGACGGACCGGGGAGCTGTTTTTT. Its protein is CSAKIPTGRTGELFF.

Concerning this clonotype: At one end, the junction sequence differs from germline, possibly due to a read error. The CDR3 DNA reads TGTGCCAGCAGTCCCTGGACACGTTCCTACGAGCAGTACTTC. Translation gives CASSPWTRSYEQYF. The chain carries TRBV10-3 and TRBJ2-7; possibly TRBD1 for D (5 bases). The CDR3 consists of 14 residues. Germline lookup yields CDR1 ENHRY and CDR2 SYGVKD.

This chain uses TRBV11-1 with TRBJ2-7, with 10 bases fitting TRBD2. Germline CDR1 and CDR2: SGHAT and FQDESV (reference sequence). This CDR3 region has 16 residues. Unmatched junction bases numbered 9, after V lost 5 bases and J lost 2 bases. The CDR3 nucleotides read TGTGCCAGCAGCCCAAAGACTAGCGGGCGGCCCTACGAGCAGTACTTC. It encodes CASSPKTSGRPYEQYF.

This sequence joins TRBV9 and TRBJ2-5; TRBD2 matches 8 bases. The ends lost 0 bases at V and 9 bases at J; junction bases unmatched: 10. Germline loops: CDR1 SGDLS, CDR2 YYNGEE. The CDR3 runs 15 residues. CDR3 sequence: CASSVGRVGTRAQYF. DNA of the CDR3: TGTGCCAGCAGCGTAGGTAGGGTCGGGACTAGGGCCCAGTACTTC.

This clonotype turned up a few times. The chain combines TRBV20-1 with TRBJ1-6; no clear D. The germline V gene encodes CDR1 DFQATT and CDR2 SNEGSKA (reference sequence). The CDR3 has 15 amino acids. Trimming stripped 1 base from V and 5 bases from J, with 12 bases between. This chain's CDR3 is CSARVQRPDNSPLHF. The CDR3, as DNA: TGCAGTGCTAGAGTACAGAGACCTGATAATTCACCCCTCCACTTT.

This chain joins TRBV7-3 and TRBJ2-7; D may be TRBD2 (6 bases). This CDR3 comprises 12 residues. Between the trimmed V and J ends, which lost 6 bases and 4 bases, there was a span of 10 bases. The germline gives CDR1 SGHTA, CDR2 FQGTGA. The CDR3 here is CASRDGGYEQYF. The CDR3 DNA is TGTGCCAGCAGGGACGGGGGATACGAGCAGTACTTC.

The rearrangement links TRBV2 to TRBJ1-6, with 9 bases matching TRBD1. Trimming removed 7 bases from V and 6 bases from J; junction bases left unmatched: 4. The CDR3 consists of 14 residues. Germline assignment: CDR1 SNHLY and CDR2 FYNNEI. CDR3: CASTGTGTNSPLHF. CDR3 coding DNA: TGTGCCAGCACCGGGACAGGGACTAATTCACCCCTCCACTTT.

This chain joins TRBV24-1 and TRBJ2-1; 8 bases agree with TRBD1. The CDR3 loop spans 17 amino acids. Trimming at V came to 4 bases and at J to 1 base, leaving 8 bases not matched to a gene. Germline V lookup: CDR1 KGHDR, CDR2 SFDVKD. CDR3 sequence reads: CATSEGQGLVSYNEQFF. The DNA of the CDR3 is TGTGCCACCAGTGAAGGACAGGGACTGGTTTCCTACAATGAGCAGTTCTTC.

This chain joins TRBV20-1 and TRBJ1-2; 11 bases are shared with TRBD1. CDR3 length: 13 residues. V was clipped by 5 bases and J by 3 bases; unmatched bases: 2. Germline CDR1 DFQATT, CDR2 SNEGSKA (reference sequence). CDR3 in DNA: TGCAGTGCTGGACAGGGGGCTGACTATGGCTACACCTTC. Translating it yields CSAGQGADYGYTF.

This clonotype has only a few counts. This chain uses TRBV24-1 with TRBJ2-5; D gene unclear. The germline V gene has CDR1 KGHDR and CDR2 SFDVKD. Trimming took off 4 bases at V and 2 bases at J, with 10 bases between the two ends. The length of the CDR3 is 14 residues. CDR3 sequence reads: CATSDPARQETQYF. DNA of the CDR3: TGTGCCACCAGTGACCCCGCCAGGCAAGAGACCCAGTACTTC.

This clonotype occurred a few times. The chain links TRBV29-1 to TRBJ2-7; no clear D gene. This CDR3 spans 12 amino acids. Trimming removed 6 bases at V and 3 bases at J, with 12 bases between. CDR1 SQVTM and CDR2 ANQGSEA come from the germline V gene. In DNA, the CDR3 is TGCAGCGTCCCGCGTTACCTCTACGAGCAGTACTTC. Protein: CSVPRYLYEQYF.

V usage is TRBV5-1 and J usage is TRBJ2-7; tentatively, D is TRBD1 (5 bases). The V and J ends lost 4 bases and 3 bases respectively, with 23 bases between them. CDR1 SGHRS and CDR2 YFSETQ come from the germline V gene. This CDR3 contains 17 residues. Written as DNA, the CDR3 is TGCGCCAGCAGCCCACCCCTCTTCGGCGGAAGGGGCTACGAGCAGTACTTC. Amino acid sequence: CASSPPLFGGRGYEQYF.

The V gene is TRBV4-3, the J gene TRBJ2-1; TRBD2 matches 12 bases. CDR1 is LGHNA, CDR2 YSLEER, per germline. This CDR3 comprises 17 residues. V shed 0 bases and J 6 bases; nucleotides not matched to a gene: 6. In DNA, the CDR3 is TGCGCCAGCAGCCAAGATTTCGGGACTAGCGGGTTCAATGAGCAGTTCTTC. It specifies CASSQDFGTSGFNEQFF.

This clonotype was seen a few times. V gene TRBV24-1 combines with J gene TRBJ2-3; TRBD2 is a possible D gene (6 bases). Trimming pared 0 bases from V and 6 bases from J, leaving 12 bases between. In germline, CDR1 is KGHDR, CDR2 SFDVKD. This CDR3 region has 15 residues. The CDR3 here is CATSDLATEGDTQYF. CDR3 DNA sequence: TGTGCCACCAGTGATTTGGCCACGGAGGGGGATACGCAGTATTTT.

This clonotype was found once. CDR3 residues: CSVLSTAEQFF. Here the CDR3 DNA reads TGCAGCGTCCTTTCTACCGCTGAGCAGTTCTTC. The chain couples TRBV29-1 to TRBJ2-1; no reliable D call. This CDR3 spans 11 amino acids. The germline gives CDR1 SQVTM, CDR2 ANQGSEA. Trimming stripped 6 bases from V and 9 bases from J, with 12 bases between.

Ten or more counts support this clonotype. The rearrangement joins TRBV12-3 or TRBV12-4 to TRBJ1-1; perhaps TRBD1 as D (5 bases). This CDR3 spans 13 amino acids. The V gene lost 4 bases and the J gene lost 2 bases, with 8 bases spanning the gap. The CDR3, as DNA: TGTGCCAGCAGTTCAGGGCCCAACACTGAAGCTTTCTTT. Encoded protein: CASSSGPNTEAFF.

V gene TRBV15 combines with J gene TRBJ2-7, with D possibly TRBD2 on 6 matching bases. With 0 bases removed from V and 3 bases from J, the gap between germline ends came to 9 bases. Germline assignment: CDR1 LNHNV and CDR2 YYDKDF (reference sequence). CDR3 length: 14 residues. The CDR3 reads CATSRDYGGYEQYF. As DNA, the CDR3 is TGTGCCACCAGCAGAGATTACGGGGGCTACGAGCAGTACTTC.

This chain links TRBV10-3 with TRBJ2-3; TRBD2 matches 8 bases. This CDR3 contains 16 residues. Trimming took 6 bases from V and 3 from J; bases not matched to a gene: 11. Germline V gives CDR1 ENHRY, CDR2 SYGVKD. CDR3 bases: TGTGCCATCAGCGACACAACTAGCGGAAGGACAGATACGCAGTATTTT. This gives the protein CAISDTTSGRTDTQYF.

V usage is TRBV5-4 and J usage is TRBJ2-2, with TRBD2 matching 9 bases. The germline gives CDR1 SGHNT, CDR2 YYREEE (reference sequence). Germline trimming cut 1 base from V and 5 bases from J; bases unmatched to any gene: 18. This CDR3 has 20 amino acids. The CDR3 loop reads CASSLHIRRSSGSRTGELFF. CDR3 DNA sequence: TGTGCCAGCAGCTTGCATATCCGGAGGAGTAGCGGGAGTCGTACCGGGGAGCTGTTTTTT.